Below are 6 T cell receptor beta chains sequenced from a single sample in a study of blood T cell repertoires in COVID-19. Profiled with immunoSEQ multiplex PCR; TCRdb holds only in-frame clones, not every one. The table has 95,000 to 150,000 clones, around 76% seen once; the top ten hold 2% to 2.5%. Material for sequencing was peripheral blood. The receptors shown here come from a man aged 65 to 85 with acute or convalescent COVID-19.

The gene calls are TRBV6-1 and TRBJ1-6; D perhaps matches TRBD1 (6 bases). The germline CDR1 and CDR2 sequences are MNHNS and SASEGT. Trimming removed 5 bases at V and 7 bases at J, with 12 bases between. This CDR3 comprises 14 residues. The CDR3 protein is CASSLQGRNSPLHF. DNA for the CDR3: TGTGCCAGCAGTCTACAGGGAAGGAATTCACCCCTCCACTTT.

The rearrangement uses TRBV5-1 and TRBJ2-7; tentative D call: TRBD1 (6 bases). CDR1 is SGHRS and CDR2 is YFSETQ in the germline V gene. CDR3 length: 9 amino acids. CDR3 nucleotides: TGCAGGGGGACCTACGAGCAGTACTTC. It encodes CRGTYEQYF.

This chain uses TRBV7-2 with TRBJ2-7; 11 bases are shared with TRBD2. The CDR3 runs 17 residues. The ends lost 3 bases at V and 2 bases at J; junction bases unmatched: 9. CDR1 is SGHTA, CDR2 FQGNSA, per germline. CDR3 sequence reads: CASSLRLGSGGAYEQYF. CDR3 in DNA: TGTGCCAGCAGCTTGAGGTTGGGTAGCGGGGGGGCCTACGAGCAGTACTTC.

This sequence joins TRBV3-1 (or the pseudogene TRBV3-2) and TRBJ2-7, with 7 bases lining up with TRBD1. Germline CDR1 LGHDT, CDR2 YNNKEL (reference sequence). With 4 bases clipped from V and 4 bases from J, the junction kept 1 base outside the gene matches. This CDR3 spans 12 amino acids. The chain's CDR3 is CASSPDRYEQYF. The CDR3 nucleotides are TGTGCCAGCAGCCCGGACAGGTACGAGCAGTACTTC.

This CDR3 is CASSLAGHYLQETQYF. As DNA, the CDR3 is TGTGCCAGCAGCTTAGCCGGACACTACTTACAAGAGACCCAGTACTTC. The chain carries TRBV11-2 and TRBJ2-5; D possibly corresponds to TRBD1 (5 bases). The CDR3 spans 16 residues. The V end was cut by 1 base, the J end by 2 bases, with 14 bases between. The germline V gene encodes CDR1 SGHAT and CDR2 FQNNGV.

V is TRBV7-8 and J is TRBJ2-5; TRBD2 matches 9 bases. The CDR3 contains 16 residues. V shed 5 bases and J 2 bases; nucleotides not matched to a gene: 9. CDR1 is SGHVS and CDR2 is FQNEAQ in the germline V gene. The CDR3 DNA sequence: TGTGCCAGCAGCCCTCTAAGCGGGGGGCATCAAGAGACCCAGTACTTC. Translated: CASSPLSGGHQETQYF.